This T cell receptor (beta chain) was identified during a study of early T cells in non-severe SARS-CoV-2 infection. About the research overall: Sequencing used unsorted whole-blood bulk RNA, so chains lack pairing.

J lost 3 bases, V lost 7 bases, and 3 bases had no gene match. The V gene's germline CDR1 is SGHVS and CDR2 FNYEAQ. CDR3 length: 14 residues. This clonotype was seen at least ten times. Individual cDNA molecules were tagged with unique molecular identifiers, the study reported. TCRdb reprocessed the 5' RACE reads via MiXCR and lists one record per CDR3 protein. Of tens of thousands of distinct CDR3 sequences in the sample, approximately 5.8% were seen once. The sample taken for sequencing was whole blood. The rearrangement joins TRBV7-6 to TRBJ2-3; 11 nucleotides match TRBD1. This clonotype originated in an adult who was a healthcare worker with PCR-confirmed SARS-CoV-2 infection or an uninfected control (not recorded which). The CDR3 spells CASTRDRGTDTQYF. For the CDR3, the DNA is TGTGCCAGCACACGGGACAGGGGGACAGATACGCAGTATTTT.